This T cell receptor beta chain was sequenced in a study of shared clonotypes between healthy human individuals. For the study at large: Every donor yielded three CD4 naive, three CD4 memory, two CD8 naive and one CD8 memory plate.

Data came from immunoSEQ multiplex PCR; TCRdb stores just in-frame clones and leaves some out. The sample lists under 850,000 clones, about 91% occurring once. The germline V and J ends were trimmed by 2 bases and 3 bases, with 10 bases remaining between them. The CDR3 consists of 14 residues. Germline V gene sequence: CDR1 MDHEN, CDR2 SYDVKM. Naive CD8 cells were CD45RO-negative, positively selected for CCR7, excluding terminally differentiated effector memory CD45RA+ cells. This clone showed up just once. This sequence was found in a man aged 30-40 years in good health. V usage is TRBV28 and J usage is TRBJ1-1; weak D call: TRBD1 (6 bases). Sequencing used naive CD8+ T cells sorted from blood. This CDR3 reads CASSLEGEDTEAFF. As DNA, the CDR3 is TGTGCCAGCAGTTTAGAGGGGGAGGACACTGAAGCTTTCTTT.